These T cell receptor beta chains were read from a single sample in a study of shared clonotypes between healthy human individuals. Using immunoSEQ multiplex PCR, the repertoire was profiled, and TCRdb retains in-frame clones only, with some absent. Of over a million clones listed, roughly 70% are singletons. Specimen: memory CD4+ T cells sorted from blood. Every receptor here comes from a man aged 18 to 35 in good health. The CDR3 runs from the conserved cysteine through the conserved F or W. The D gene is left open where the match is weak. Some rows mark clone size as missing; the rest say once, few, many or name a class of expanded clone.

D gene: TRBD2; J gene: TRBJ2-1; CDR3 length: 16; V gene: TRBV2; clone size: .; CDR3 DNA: TGTGCCAGCAGTGTGGCGGGGGGGGCCTCCTACAATGAGCAGTTCTTC; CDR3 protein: CASSVAGGASYNEQFF
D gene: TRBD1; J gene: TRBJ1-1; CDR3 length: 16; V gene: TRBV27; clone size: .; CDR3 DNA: TGTGCCAGCAGTCATACCCGACAGGGCCCGAACACTGAAGCTTTCTTT; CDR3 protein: CASSHTRQGPNTEAFF
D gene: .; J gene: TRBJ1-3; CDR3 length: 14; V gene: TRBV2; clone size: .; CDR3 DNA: TGTGCCAGCAGTGATTGGGGAGCTGGAAACACCATATATTTT; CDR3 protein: CASSDWGAGNTIYF
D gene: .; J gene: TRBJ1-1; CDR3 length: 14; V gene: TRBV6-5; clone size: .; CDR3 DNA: TGTGCCAGCAGTTACCAGGGACCAAATGCTGAAGCTTTCTTT; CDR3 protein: CASSYQGPNAEAFF
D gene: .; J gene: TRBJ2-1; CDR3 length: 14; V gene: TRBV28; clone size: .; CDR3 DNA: TGTGCCAGCAGTTTATCGAGGGGCTACAATGAGCAGTTCTTC; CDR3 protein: CASSLSRGYNEQFF
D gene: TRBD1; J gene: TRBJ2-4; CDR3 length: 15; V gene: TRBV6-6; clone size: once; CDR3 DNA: TGTGCCAGCAGTGACAGGGGGTCGGCCAAAAACATTCAGTACTTC; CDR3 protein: CASSDRGSAKNIQYF
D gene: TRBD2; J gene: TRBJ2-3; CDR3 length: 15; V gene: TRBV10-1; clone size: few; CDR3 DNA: TGCGCCAGCAGCCTGGCTAGCGGGATACAAGATACGCAGTATTTT; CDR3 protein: CASSLASGIQDTQYF
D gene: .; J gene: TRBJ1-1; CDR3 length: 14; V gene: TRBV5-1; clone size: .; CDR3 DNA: TGCGCCAGCCGGACAGTTTCGTTGAACACTGAAGCTTTCTTT; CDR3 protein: CASRTVSLNTEAFF
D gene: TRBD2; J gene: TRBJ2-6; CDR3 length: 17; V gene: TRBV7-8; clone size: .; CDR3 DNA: TGTGCCAGCAGCTCGAGACTAGCGGGAGACAGGGCCAACGTCCTGACTTTC; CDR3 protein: CASSSRLAGDRANVLTF
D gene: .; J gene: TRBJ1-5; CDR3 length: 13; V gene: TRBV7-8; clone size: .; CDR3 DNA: TGTGCCAGCAGACGGACAGTGAATCAGCCCCAGCATTTT; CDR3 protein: CASRRTVNQPQHF